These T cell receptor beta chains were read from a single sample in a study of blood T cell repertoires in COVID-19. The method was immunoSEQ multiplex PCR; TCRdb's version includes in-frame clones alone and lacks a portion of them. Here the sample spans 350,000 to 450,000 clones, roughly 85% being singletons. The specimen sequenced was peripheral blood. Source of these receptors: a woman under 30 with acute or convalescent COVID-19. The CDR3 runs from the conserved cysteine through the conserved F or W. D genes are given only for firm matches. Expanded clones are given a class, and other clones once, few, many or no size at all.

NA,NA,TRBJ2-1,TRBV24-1,TGTGCCACCAGTGATGGGTTGGCTAGCTTGGGTGAGCAGTTCTTC,CATSDGLASLGEQFF
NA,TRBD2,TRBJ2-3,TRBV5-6,TGTGCCAGCAGTCTTAGCGGGGGGGCAGATACGCAGTATTTT,CASSLSGGADTQYF
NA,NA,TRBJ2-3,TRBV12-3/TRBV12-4,TGTGCCAGCAGTTCCCACACCCAAGATACGCAGTATTTT,CASSSHTQDTQYF
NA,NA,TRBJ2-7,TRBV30,TGTGCCTGGACGAAATTGACAGGTCTGCACTACGAGCAGTACTTC,CAWTKLTGLHYEQYF
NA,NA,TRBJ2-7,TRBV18,TGTGCCAGCTCACCCAACGTACAGAAAACCTACGAGCAGTACTTC,CASSPNVQKTYEQYF
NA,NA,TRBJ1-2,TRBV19,TGTGCCAGTATCTCGGGAGGAGGGCTGAGTTATGGCTACACCTTC,CASISGGGLSYGYTF
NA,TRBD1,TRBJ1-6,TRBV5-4,TGTGCCAGCAGCTTGGTAGGGGGCGCCGGGTCACCCCTCCACTTT,CASSLVGGAGSPLHF
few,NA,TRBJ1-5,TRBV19,TGTGCCAGTCGCAGTGGGGAGGAAGACCAGCCCCAGCATTTT,CASRSGEEDQPQHF
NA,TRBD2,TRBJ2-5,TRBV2,TGTGCCAGCAGTGAGGCGGCGGGAGCGGAGACCCAGTACTTC,CASSEAAGAETQYF
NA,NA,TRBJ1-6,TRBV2,TGTGCCAGCAGTGGGTCCGTGCGTTCACCCCTCCACTTT,CASSGSVRSPLHF
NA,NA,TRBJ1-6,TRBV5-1,TGCGCCAGCAGCTTGGACCCCGCCAGGGGCTCCTATAATTCACCCCTCCACTTT,CASSLDPARGSYNSPLHF
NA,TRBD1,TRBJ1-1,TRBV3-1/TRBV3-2,TGTGCCAGCAGCCCGGACAGGGGGCTGTCTGAAGCTTTCTTT,CASSPDRGLSEAFF
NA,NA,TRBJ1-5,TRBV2,TGTGCCAGCAGTGAAGTGTGGCAGGGATGGCAGCCCCAGCATTTT,CASSEVWQGWQPQHF
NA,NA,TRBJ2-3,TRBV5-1,TGCGCCAGCAGCTTGGGACAGACTAGCACAGATACGCAGTATTTT,CASSLGQTSTDTQYF
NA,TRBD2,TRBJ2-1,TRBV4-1,TGCGCCAGCAGCCAAGATGTCTTTGAGACTAGCGGGATGAATGAGCAGTTCTTC,CASSQDVFETSGMNEQFF
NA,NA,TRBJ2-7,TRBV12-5,TGTGCTAGTGGGCCGGCTGGGGGCCCCTACGAGCAGTACTTC,CASGPAGGPYEQYF
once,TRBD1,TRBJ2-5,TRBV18,TGTGCCAGCTCACACCGGGACAGACTCCAAGAGACCCAGTACTTC,CASSHRDRLQETQYF
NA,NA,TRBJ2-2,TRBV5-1,TGCGCCAGCAGCTCTACAGGGGAGGACACCGGGGAGCTGTTTTTT,CASSSTGEDTGELFF
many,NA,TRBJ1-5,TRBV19,TGTGCCAGTAGTATAGAGGCGGCTCAGCCCCAGCATTTT,CASSIEAAQPQHF
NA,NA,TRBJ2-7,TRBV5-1,TGCGCCAGCAGCTTGGGGCAGTACGAGCAGTACTTC,CASSLGQYEQYF
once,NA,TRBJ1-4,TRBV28,TGTGCCAGCAGTACAACTAGGCGGGGGAATGAAAAACTGTTTTTT,CASSTTRRGNEKLFF
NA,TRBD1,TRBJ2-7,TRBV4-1,TGCGCCAGCAGCCAATGGCTCATCCGGGACAGGGGACAGGGTACCTACGAGCAGTACTTC,CASSQWLIRDRGQGTYEQYF
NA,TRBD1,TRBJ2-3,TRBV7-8,TGTGCCAGCAGCATAGACAGGGTGCCAGATACGCAGTATTTT,CASSIDRVPDTQYF
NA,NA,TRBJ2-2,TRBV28,TGTGCCAGCAGCTTCTCGAGCTCGAACACCGGGGAGCTGTTTTTT,CASSFSSSNTGELFF
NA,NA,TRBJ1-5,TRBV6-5,TGTGCCAGCAGTTCAGGGGCGTATAGCAATCAGCCCCAGCATTTT,CASSSGAYSNQPQHF
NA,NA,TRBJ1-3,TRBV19,TGTGCCAGTAGGAAGGGAGGGTTTGAAAACACCATATATTTT,CASRKGGFENTIYF
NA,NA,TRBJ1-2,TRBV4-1,TGCGCCAGCAGCCAAGATCAGGTGGGGAAACAGGGTAGGCAAGGCTACACCTTC,CASSQDQVGKQGRQGYTF
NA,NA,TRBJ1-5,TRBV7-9,TGTGCCAGCAGCCGTGGGGAGGGCAATCAGCCCCAGCATTTT,CASSRGEGNQPQHF
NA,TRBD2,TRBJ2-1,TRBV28,TGTGCCAGCAGTTTGGATCCAGCGGGATTGACCAATGAGCAGTTCTTC,CASSLDPAGLTNEQFF